The sequence of this T cell receptor beta chain was determined in a study of identifying expanded T cells in peripheral blood. Clones were sequenced by immunoSEQ multiplex PCR, and TCRdb holds only the in-frame ones, with some missing. The sample shows approximately 85,000 clones, 84% of them seen only once. The germline V and J ends were trimmed by 0 bases and 2 bases, with 11 bases remaining between them. This CDR3 has 16 amino acids. Germline CDR1 reads SEHNR; CDR2 reads FQNEAQ (reference sequence). As concerns this clone: Its antigen is as yet unknown.

Study observations and caveats: Two-week clone count variance significantly increased as total template count grew.

The sample taken for sequencing was blood. The rearrangement uses TRBV7-9 and TRBJ2-1, with D possibly matching TRBD2 (6 bases). The clonotype comes from a person aged 18-70 years in good health. The CDR3 is CASSLALGGPYNEQFF. The CDR3 DNA sequence: TGTGCCAGCAGCTTAGCCTTAGGAGGGCCCTACAATGAGCAGTTCTTC. The full variable domain, its missing parts supplied by reference TRBV7-9 and TRBJ2-1, is DTGVSQNPRHKITKRGQNVTFRCDPISEHNRLYWYRQTLGQGPEFLTYFQNEAQLEKSRLLSDRFSAERPKGSFSTLEIQRTEQGDSAMYLCASSLALGGPYNEQFFGPGTRLTVL.